This TCR beta chain was identified during a study of cytomegalovirus exposure and HLA in healthy donors. The table lists this clone with a count of one. Its antigen is unidentified. Regarding the study as a whole: Rarity held for most TCR sequences, but there were some public TCRs that occurred in many donors. Later analysis found that TCR beta chains associated with HLA were more clonally expanded than other, equally common chains. Among donors in an Asian-associated ancestry cluster, a later analysis reportedly found fewer N-insertions than the approximately 700-donor mean.

Primers: 60 Vbeta forward and 13 Jbeta reverse. Study processing details: Later analysis identified roughly 82 million unique TCR beta chains, about 10 million shared. Profiled with immunoSEQ multiplex PCR; TCRdb holds only in-frame clones, not every one. D and trimming come from the DNA, and the V and J calls and clone size come from that table. The sample contains about 150,000 clones, 60% to 85% of which appear only once. The CDR3 sequence is 12 residues long. Trimming shortened V by 3 bases and J by 8 bases, and 8 bases separated the two germline ends. The V gene's germline CDR1 is LGHNA and CDR2 YSLEER.

The TCR comes from a man aged 35-49 years in good health and CMV-seropositive. The V gene is TRBV4-3, the J gene TRBJ2-1, with D possibly TRBD2 on 6 matching bases. Material for sequencing was PBMCs. The CDR3 is CASSQSSDEQFF. Written as DNA, the CDR3 is TGCGCCAGCAGCCAGTCTAGCGATGAGCAGTTCTTC.